These T cell receptor beta chains were read from a single sample in a study of blood T cell repertoires in COVID-19. Using immunoSEQ multiplex PCR, the repertoire was profiled, and TCRdb retains in-frame clones only, with some absent. Among roughly 240,000 clones, around four fifths were seen once, and the ten largest hold approximately 4.8%. Sequences were obtained from peripheral blood. Receptors originate from a woman in her 70s with acute or convalescent COVID-19. The CDR3 runs from the conserved cysteine through the conserved F or W. A D gene is named only where the DNA matches it firmly. Clone size is given for some rows only: seen once, a few or many times, or a class if the clone is expanded.

V: TRBV5-5; D: .; J: TRBJ2-1; size: .; CDR3: CASSLGEASYNEQFF; DNA: TGTGCCAGCAGCTTGGGAGAGGCCTCCTACAATGAGCAGTTCTTC
V: TRBV7-2; D: TRBD2; J: TRBJ2-7; size: .; CDR3: CASSFQGTSGAEQYF; DNA: TGTGCCAGCAGCTTCCAAGGGACTAGCGGAGCCGAGCAGTACTTC
V: TRBV7-2; D: .; J: TRBJ2-2; size: few; CDR3: CASSLGQNTGELFF; DNA: TGTGCCAGCAGCCTGGGGCAGAACACCGGGGAGCTGTTTTTT
V: TRBV27; D: .; J: TRBJ1-2; size: .; CDR3: CASSSGRAYGYTF; DNA: TGTGCCAGCAGTTCTGGCAGGGCCTATGGCTACACCTTC
V: TRBV6-5; D: .; J: TRBJ2-7; size: .; CDR3: CASRRGRLSYEQYF; DNA: TGTGCCAGCAGACGGGGGAGACTCTCCTACGAGCAGTACTTC
V: TRBV7-6; D: TRBD1; J: TRBJ1-2; size: .; CDR3: CASSLVQGQSYGYTF; DNA: TGTGCCAGCAGCTTAGTACAGGGACAGTCCTATGGCTACACCTTC
V: TRBV19; D: TRBD1; J: TRBJ1-4; size: .; CDR3: CASSTALTGGGEKLFF; DNA: TGTGCCAGTAGTACCGCCTTGACAGGGGGTGGTGAAAAACTGTTTTTT
V: TRBV7-2; D: TRBD1; J: TRBJ2-5; size: .; CDR3: CASSPGQGETQYF; DNA: TGTGCCAGCAGCCCGGGACAGGGGGAGACCCAGTACTTC
V: TRBV28; D: TRBD2; J: TRBJ2-3; size: .; CDR3: CASIQRGAKDTQYF; DNA: TGTGCCAGTATACAGCGGGGGGCGAAAGATACGCAGTATTTT
V: TRBV6-2/TRBV6-3; D: .; J: TRBJ2-1; size: .; CDR3: CASSYASSGYNEQFF; DNA: TGTGCCAGCAGTTACGCTAGCTCTGGTTACAATGAGCAGTTCTTC
V: TRBV19; D: .; J: TRBJ2-5; size: .; CDR3: CASSILGSRETQYF; DNA: TGTGCCAGTAGTATACTGGGTTCGAGGGAGACCCAGTACTTC
V: TRBV3-1/TRBV3-2; D: TRBD1; J: TRBJ1-1; size: few; CDR3: CASSHLIRQGARVSAFF; DNA: TGTGCCAGCAGCCATTTAATAAGGCAGGGGGCACGAGTCAGCGCTTTCTTT
V: TRBV12-3/TRBV12-4; D: TRBD1; J: TRBJ2-2; size: .; CDR3: CASRTGGPGELFF; DNA: TGTGCCAGCAGGACAGGGGGCCCCGGGGAGCTGTTTTTT
V: TRBV19; D: .; J: TRBJ2-3; size: .; CDR3: CASRYDYSTDTQYF; DNA: TGTGCCAGTAGATACGACTATAGCACAGATACGCAGTATTTT
V: TRBV5-1; D: TRBD1; J: TRBJ2-1; size: .; CDR3: CASSIRDRASNEQFF; DNA: TGCGCCAGCAGCATCCGGGACAGGGCATCCAATGAGCAGTTCTTC
V: TRBV6-5; D: .; J: TRBJ2-5; size: .; CDR3: CASSYATEETQYF; DNA: TGTGCCAGCAGTTACGCTACCGAAGAGACCCAGTACTTC
V: TRBV10-1; D: .; J: TRBJ2-3; size: once; CDR3: CASTSGLTGADTQYF; DNA: TGCGCCAGCACCTCGGGATTAACGGGTGCAGATACGCAGTATTTT
V: TRBV21-1; D: .; J: TRBJ1-5; size: .; CDR3: CASSKATSLRVTDYSNQPQHF; DNA: TGTGCCAGCAGCAAAGCCACCTCACTACGGGTCACGGATTATAGCAATCAGCCCCAGCATTTT
V: TRBV18; D: TRBD1; J: TRBJ2-5; size: once; CDR3: CASSQGTGSQETQYF; DNA: TGTGCCAGCTCACAAGGGACAGGGAGCCAAGAGACCCAGTACTTC
V: TRBV11-3; D: TRBD2; J: TRBJ2-1; size: .; CDR3: CASSLGTSGNEQFF; DNA: TGTGCCAGCAGCTTGGGGACTAGCGGCAATGAGCAGTTCTTC
V: TRBV9; D: .; J: TRBJ1-2; size: .; CDR3: CASSLPSRGYTF; DNA: TGTGCCAGCAGCTTACCGTCCCGGGGCTACACCTTC
V: TRBV19; D: .; J: TRBJ1-5; size: .; CDR3: CASSTGPSNQPQHF; DNA: TGTGCCAGTAGCACGGGTCCTAGCAATCAGCCCCAGCATTTT
V: TRBV7-2; D: .; J: TRBJ2-1; size: once; CDR3: CASIPAPGFSYNEQFF; DNA: TGTGCCAGCATCCCTGCTCCCGGGTTCTCCTACAATGAGCAGTTCTTC
V: TRBV10-2; D: TRBD1; J: TRBJ1-2; size: few; CDR3: CASSTRGRSGYTF; DNA: TGCGCCAGCAGCACCAGGGGGCGCTCTGGCTACACCTTC
V: TRBV13; D: TRBD1; J: TRBJ1-2; size: .; CDR3: CASSLTGQGNYGYTF; DNA: TGTGCCAGCAGCTTAACTGGACAGGGGAACTATGGCTACACCTTC
V: TRBV27; D: TRBD1; J: TRBJ1-3; size: .; CDR3: CASSSRTGETIYF; DNA: TGTGCCAGCAGTAGCCGGACAGGGGAGACCATATATTTT
V: TRBV3-1/TRBV3-2; D: .; J: TRBJ1-2; size: .; CDR3: CASSQGEGYGYTF; DNA: TGTGCCAGCAGCCAAGGAGAGGGCTATGGCTACACCTTC
V: TRBV18; D: TRBD1; J: TRBJ1-1; size: .; CDR3: CASSLTGGQNTEAFF; DNA: TGTGCCAGCTCACTGACAGGGGGCCAGAACACTGAAGCTTTCTTT
V: TRBV6-2/TRBV6-3; D: TRBD2; J: TRBJ2-5; size: few; CDR3: CASSWTSGGAETQYF; DNA: TGTGCCAGCAGTTGGACTAGCGGGGGGGCGGAGACCCAGTACTTC
V: TRBV19; D: .; J: TRBJ1-1; size: .; CDR3: CASSTGLNTEAFF; DNA: TGTGCCAGTAGTACAGGGTTGAATACTGAAGCTTTCTTT
V: TRBV19; D: TRBD2; J: TRBJ2-2; size: .; CDR3: CASSIRGGSGELFF; DNA: TGTGCCAGTAGTATCCGGGGGGGGAGCGGGGAGCTGTTTTTT
V: TRBV5-1; D: TRBD2; J: TRBJ2-2; size: .; CDR3: CASSSLGLANTGELFF; DNA: TGCGCCAGCAGCTCCCTTGGACTAGCGAACACCGGGGAGCTGTTTTTT
V: TRBV29-1; D: TRBD1; J: TRBJ1-1; size: .; CDR3: CSVGTGGLAFF; DNA: TGCAGCGTCGGGACAGGGGGATTAGCTTTCTTT